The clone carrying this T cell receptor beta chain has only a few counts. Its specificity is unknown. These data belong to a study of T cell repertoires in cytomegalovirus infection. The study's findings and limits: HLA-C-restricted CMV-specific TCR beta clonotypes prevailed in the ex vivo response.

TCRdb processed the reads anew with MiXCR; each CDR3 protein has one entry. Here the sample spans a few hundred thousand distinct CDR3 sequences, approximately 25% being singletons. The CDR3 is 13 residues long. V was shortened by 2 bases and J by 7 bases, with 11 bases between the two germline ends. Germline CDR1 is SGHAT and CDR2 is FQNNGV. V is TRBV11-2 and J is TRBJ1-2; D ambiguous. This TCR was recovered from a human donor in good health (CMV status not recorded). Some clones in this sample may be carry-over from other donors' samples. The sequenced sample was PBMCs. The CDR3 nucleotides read TGTGCCAGCAGCTTATTGGGTTTATTTGGCTACACCTTC. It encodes CASSLLGLFGYTF.